This TCR beta chain was recovered during a study of shared clonotypes between healthy human individuals. Study in general: For every donor, three CD4 naive, three CD4 memory, two CD8 naive and one CD8 memory plates were used.

The test was conducted at deep level. Repertoires were generated with immunoSEQ multiplex PCR, while TCRdb's copy carries only in-frame clones and drops some. The sample consists of approximately 2.5 million clones, 93% of them appearing once. Sequenced input: naive CD4+ T cells from PBMCs. This sample's subset: CD45RA+ positively selected. This clonotype originated in a man between 18 and 35 years old in good health. Some clones in this sample may be carry-over from other donors' samples.

The CDR3 loop is CASSLDGQGGEKLFF. The CDR3 DNA is TGTGCCAGCAGTTTAGATGGACAGGGTGGTGAAAAACTGTTTTTT. The chain has TRBV28 and TRBJ1-4; TRBD1 matches 8 bases. This CDR3 has 15 residues. Trimming at V came to 2 bases and at J to 7 bases, leaving 6 bases not matched to a gene. In germline, CDR1 is MDHEN, CDR2 SYDVKM.